This record covers a single T cell receptor beta chain. The data belong to a study of blood T cell repertoires in COVID-19. Overall study context: PBMCs, B-cell-depleted T cells, or T cells provided the cDNA or gDNA that made up the material.

Original methodology: The assay estimated nucleated cells by amplifying reference gene primers. Some clones are missing from TCRdb's copy, which holds only in-frame ones; the method was immunoSEQ multiplex PCR. The DNA was the basis for D and trimming; V, J and clone size are from that table. The sample has under 300,000 clones, approximately 86% seen once. Germline loops: CDR1 SGHTA, CDR2 FQGNSA. The CDR3 has 14 residues. Trimming removed 1 base from V and 3 bases from J, with 7 bases in between. Sequenced input: peripheral blood. This receptor was identified in a woman aged 65 to 85 with active or convalescent COVID-19. The rearrangement links TRBV7-2 to TRBJ1-5, with a possible D match to TRBD1 (5 bases). The chain's CDR3 is CASSLGGPNQPQHF. In DNA form, the CDR3 reads TGTGCCAGCAGCTTAGGGGGCCCCAATCAGCCCCAGCATTTT. The full variable domain, with the rest looked up from reference TRBV7-2 and TRBJ1-5, is GAGVSQSPSNKVTEKGKDVELRCDPISGHTALYWYRQSLGQGLEFLIYFQGNSAPDKSGLPSDRFSAERTGGSVSTLTIQRTQQEDSAVYLCASSLGGPNQPQHFGDGTRLSIL.